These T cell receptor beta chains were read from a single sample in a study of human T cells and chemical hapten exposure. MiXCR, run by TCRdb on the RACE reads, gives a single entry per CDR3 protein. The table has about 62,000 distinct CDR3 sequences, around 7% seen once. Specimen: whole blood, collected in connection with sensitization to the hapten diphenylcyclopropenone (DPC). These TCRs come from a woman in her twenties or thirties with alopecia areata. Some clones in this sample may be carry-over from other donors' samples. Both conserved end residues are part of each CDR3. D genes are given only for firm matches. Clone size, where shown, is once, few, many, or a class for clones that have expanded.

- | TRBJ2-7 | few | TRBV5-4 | TGTGCCAGCAGCCGTGACACCTACGAGCAGTACTTC | CASSRDTYEQYF
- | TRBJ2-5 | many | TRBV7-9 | TGTGCCAGCAGCTTCGCAATTCAAGAGACCCAGTACTTC | CASSFAIQETQYF
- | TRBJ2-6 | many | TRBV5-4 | TGTGCCAGCAGCTTGGCCTCTGGGGCCAACGTCCTGACTTTC | CASSLASGANVLTF
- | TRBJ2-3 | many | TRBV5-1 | TGCGCCAGCAGCCCTGGAGGGGCCAGCACAGATACGCAGTATTTT | CASSPGGASTDTQYF
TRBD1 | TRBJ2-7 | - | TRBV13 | TGTGCCAGCAGCACTGGGACAGGGGCCCAAGTCGGGGAGCAGTACTTC | CASSTGTGAQVGEQYF
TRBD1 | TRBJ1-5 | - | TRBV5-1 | TGCGCCAGCAGCTTGGATCCGACAGGGAACAATCAGCCCCAGCATTTT | CASSLDPTGNNQPQHF
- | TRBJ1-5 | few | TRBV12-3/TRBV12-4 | TGTGCCAGCAGTTTAGCCTCAGGGGTTGATAGCAATCAGCCCCAGCATTTT | CASSLASGVDSNQPQHF
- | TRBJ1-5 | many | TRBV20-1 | TGCAGTGCTAGAGAACCGGGGAGGGAGGGTCAGCCCCAGCATTTT | CSAREPGREGQPQHF
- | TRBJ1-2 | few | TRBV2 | TGTGCCAGCAGTGAAGACGGCAGTAAAGCCTATGGCGACACCTTC | CASSEDGSKAYGDTF
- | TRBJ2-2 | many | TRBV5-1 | TGCGCCAGCAGCTCGACTAGTCCGAACACCGGGGAGCTGTTTTTT | CASSSTSPNTGELFF
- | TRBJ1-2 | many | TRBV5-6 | TGTGCCAGCAGCTTGGAGCACGGAGGGGCTCTGATCTATGGCTACACCTTC | CASSLEHGGALIYGYTF
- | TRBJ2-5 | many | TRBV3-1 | TGTGCCAGCAGCCAAGAATTCGGGAACGCAGAGACCCAGTACTTC | CASSQEFGNAETQYF
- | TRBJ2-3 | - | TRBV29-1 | TGCAGCGTTGAAAGATTAGCGAGGACGATCAGCACAGATACGCAGTATTTT | CSVERLARTISTDTQYF
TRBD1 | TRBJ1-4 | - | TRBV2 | TGTGCCAGCAGGGGGGACAGACTCAAATACGCCGCAACTAATGAAAAACTGTTTTTT | CASRGDRLKYAATNEKLFF
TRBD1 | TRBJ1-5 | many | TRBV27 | TGTGCCAGCGGAACAGGGGATAGCAATCAGCCCCAGCATTTT | CASGTGDSNQPQHF
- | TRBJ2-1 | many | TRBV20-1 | TGCAGTGCTAGAGGATTGAGGGACCCGGTTTTTGAGCAGTTCTTC | CSARGLRDPVFEQFF
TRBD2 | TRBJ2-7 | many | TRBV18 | TGTGCCAGCTCCCGCAAGACTAGCGGGGGACTAGAGTCCTACGAGCAGTACTTC | CASSRKTSGGLESYEQYF
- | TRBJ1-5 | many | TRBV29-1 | TGCAGCGTTGCACTACCCCCCCTGAACCAGGGACAAGGGATACTTAGCAATCAGCCCCAGCATTTT | CSVALPPLNQGQGILSNQPQHF
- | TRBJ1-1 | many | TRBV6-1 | TGTGCCAGCAGTGTTCTTCCCGGGACTTACACTGAAGCTTTCTTT | CASSVLPGTYTEAFF
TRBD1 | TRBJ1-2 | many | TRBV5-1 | TGCGCCAGCAGCTTGGGCGGACAGGGGGCCTATGGCTACACCTTC | CASSLGGQGAYGYTF
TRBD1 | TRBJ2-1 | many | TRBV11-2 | TGTGCCAGCAGCCCGTCGACAGGGACCTACAATGAGCAGTTCTTC | CASSPSTGTYNEQFF
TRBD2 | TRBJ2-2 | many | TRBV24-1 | TGTGCCACCAGTGACTCGCGGGGGGCCGCGAACACCGGGGAGCTGTTTTTT | CATSDSRGAANTGELFF
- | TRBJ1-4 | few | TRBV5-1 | TGCGCCAGCAGCTTGGAGGACCGCAGCTTTGATACAACTAATGAAAAACTGTTTTTT | CASSLEDRSFDTTNEKLFF
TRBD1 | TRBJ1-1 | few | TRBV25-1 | TGTGCCAGCAGTGTAAGGGGACAGGGGCAGACTGAAGCTTTCTTT | CASSVRGQGQTEAFF
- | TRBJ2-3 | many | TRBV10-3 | TGTGCCATCAGTCGGCAGATAGGGGATACGCAGTATTTT | CAISRQIGDTQYF
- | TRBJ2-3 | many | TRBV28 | TGTGCCAGCAGTTTAGGTCGAACCACAGATACGCAGTATTTT | CASSLGRTTDTQYF
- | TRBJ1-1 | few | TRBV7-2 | TGTGCCAGCAGCTTACAGTCGAACACTGAAGCTTTCTTT | CASSLQSNTEAFF
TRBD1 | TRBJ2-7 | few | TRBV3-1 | TGTGCCAGCAGCCAAGTCCCACAGGGGGAGCAGTACTTC | CASSQVPQGEQYF
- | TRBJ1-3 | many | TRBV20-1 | TGCAGTGCTAGAGATCTTTTACAGAAAACTGACACCATATATTTT | CSARDLLQKTDTIYF
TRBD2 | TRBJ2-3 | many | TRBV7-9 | TGTGCCAGCGGGGGGGTCAGCACAGATACGCAGTATTTT | CASGGVSTDTQYF
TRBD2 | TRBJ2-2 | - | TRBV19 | TGTGCCAGTAGGCGACTAGCGGGGAACACCGGGGAGCTGTTTTTT | CASRRLAGNTGELFF
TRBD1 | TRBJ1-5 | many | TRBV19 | TGTGCCAGTAGTATGACAGGGGGCTACCAGCCCCAGCATTTT | CASSMTGGYQPQHF
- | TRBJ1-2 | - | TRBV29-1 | TGCAGCGTTGAAAAGACAGGCTATGGCTACACCTTC | CSVEKTGYGYTF
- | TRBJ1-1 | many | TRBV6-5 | TGTGCCAGCAGTTCTGGCTCGGAGGGGACTGAAGCTTTCTTT | CASSSGSEGTEAFF
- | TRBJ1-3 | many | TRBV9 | TGTGCCAGCAGCCCCCGTGGGAGGAACAGCCTGGGAAACACCATATATTTT | CASSPRGRNSLGNTIYF
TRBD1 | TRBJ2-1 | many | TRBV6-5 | TGTGCCAGCAGTTACTCCCGGGACAGGGGAAACAATGAGCAGTTCTTC | CASSYSRDRGNNEQFF
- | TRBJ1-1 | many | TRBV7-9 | TGTGCCAGCAGCTTAGCAGGGACTGGTAATGAAGCTTTCTTT | CASSLAGTGNEAFF
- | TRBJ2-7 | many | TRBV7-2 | TGTGCCAGCAGGCCGCCCTCGGGGGACGAGCAGTACTTC | CASRPPSGDEQYF
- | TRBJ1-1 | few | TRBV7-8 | TGTGCCAGCAGCTTAATCCGCCAAAGGAACACTGAAGCTTTCTTT | CASSLIRQRNTEAFF
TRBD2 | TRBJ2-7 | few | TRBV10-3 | TGTGCCATCAGCAAGACTAGCCCCATCTCCTACGAGCAGTACTTC | CAISKTSPISYEQYF
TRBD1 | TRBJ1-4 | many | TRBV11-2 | TGTGCCAGCATACCAGGGGGCACCCCCGCTACTAATGAAAAACTGTTTTTT | CASIPGGTPATNEKLFF
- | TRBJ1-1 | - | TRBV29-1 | TGCAGCGTTTCCGGGTACACTGAAGCTTTCTTT | CSVSGYTEAFF
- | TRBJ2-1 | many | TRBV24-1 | TGTGCCACCTGGGCAGGGTACAATGAGCAGTTCTTC | CATWAGYNEQFF
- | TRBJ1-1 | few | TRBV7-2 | TGTGCCAGCAGCCCCCACATGAACACTGAAGCTTTCTTT | CASSPHMNTEAFF
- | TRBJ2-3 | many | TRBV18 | TGTGCCAGCTCACCTCTGACAGGCACAGATACGCAGTATTTT | CASSPLTGTDTQYF
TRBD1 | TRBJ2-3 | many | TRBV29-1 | TGCAGCGTCGGACAGGGGACGGCAGATACGCAGTATTTT | CSVGQGTADTQYF
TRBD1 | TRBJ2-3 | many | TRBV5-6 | TGTGCCAGCAGCCTCGACAGGGGGCAGGCAGATACGCAGTATTTT | CASSLDRGQADTQYF
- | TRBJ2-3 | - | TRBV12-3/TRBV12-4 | TGTGCCAGCAGTCATTATACGGGGACGTACACAGATACGCAGTATTTT | CASSHYTGTYTDTQYF
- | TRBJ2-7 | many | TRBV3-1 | TGTGCCAGCAGCCGTGAGCAATACGAGCAGTACTTC | CASSREQYEQYF
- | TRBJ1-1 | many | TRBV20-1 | TGCAGTGCTAGATGGTCCAGGAACCTTTTTGTTAACACTGAAGCTTTCTTT | CSARWSRNLFVNTEAFF
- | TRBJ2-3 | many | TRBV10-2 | TGCGCCAGCAGTGGTGGATATTCAGTTGATACGCAGTATTTT | CASSGGYSVDTQYF
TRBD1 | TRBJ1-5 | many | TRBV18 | TGTGCCAGCACAGGGGGTGGCAATCAGCCCCAGCATTTT | CASTGGGNQPQHF
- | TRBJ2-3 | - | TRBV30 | TGTGCCTGGAGCGTAGGAGGGCCAGATACGCAGTATTTT | CAWSVGGPDTQYF